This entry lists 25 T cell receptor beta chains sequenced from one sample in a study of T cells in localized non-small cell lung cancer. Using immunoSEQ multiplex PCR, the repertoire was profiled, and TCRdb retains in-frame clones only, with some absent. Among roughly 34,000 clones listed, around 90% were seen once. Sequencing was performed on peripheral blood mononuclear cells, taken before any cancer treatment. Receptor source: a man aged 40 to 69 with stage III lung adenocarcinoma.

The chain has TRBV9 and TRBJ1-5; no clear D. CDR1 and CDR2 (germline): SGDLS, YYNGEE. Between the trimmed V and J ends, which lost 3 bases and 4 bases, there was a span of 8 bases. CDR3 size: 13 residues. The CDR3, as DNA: TGTGCCAGCAGCGCACACCCGAATCAGCCCCAGCATTTT. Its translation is CASSAHPNQPQHF.

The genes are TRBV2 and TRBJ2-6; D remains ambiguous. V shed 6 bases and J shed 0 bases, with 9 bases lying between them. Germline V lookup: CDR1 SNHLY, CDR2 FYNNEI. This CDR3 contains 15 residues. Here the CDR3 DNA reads TGTGCCAGCAGCGCTTTGGGCTCTGGGGCCAACGTCCTGACTTTC. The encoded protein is CASSALGSGANVLTF.

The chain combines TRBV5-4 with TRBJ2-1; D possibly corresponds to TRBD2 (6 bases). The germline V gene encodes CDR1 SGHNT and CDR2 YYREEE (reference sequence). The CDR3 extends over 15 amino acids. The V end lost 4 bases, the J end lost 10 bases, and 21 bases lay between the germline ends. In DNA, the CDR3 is TGTGCCAGCAGCCCCCAACTAGCCGGTAGTTTAGAGCAGTTCTTC. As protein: CASSPQLAGSLEQFF.

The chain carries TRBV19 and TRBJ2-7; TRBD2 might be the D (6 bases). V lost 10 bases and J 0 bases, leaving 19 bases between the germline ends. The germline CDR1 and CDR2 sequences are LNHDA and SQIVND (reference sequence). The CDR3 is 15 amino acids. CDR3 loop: CATSRDSSSSYEQYF. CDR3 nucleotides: TGTGCCACCTCCCGGGACTCCTCGAGCTCCTACGAGCAGTACTTC.

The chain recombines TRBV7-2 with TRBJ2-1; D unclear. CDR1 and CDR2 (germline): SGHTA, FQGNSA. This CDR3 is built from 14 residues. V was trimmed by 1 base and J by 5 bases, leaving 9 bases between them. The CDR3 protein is CASSLGPWDNEQFF. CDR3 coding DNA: TGTGCCAGCAGCTTAGGCCCCTGGGACAATGAGCAGTTCTTC.

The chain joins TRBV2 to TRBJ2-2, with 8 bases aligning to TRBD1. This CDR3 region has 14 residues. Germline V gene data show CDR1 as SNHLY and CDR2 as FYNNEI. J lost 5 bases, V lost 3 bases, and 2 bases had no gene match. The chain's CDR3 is CASSDRGLTGELFF. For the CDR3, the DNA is TGTGCCAGCAGTGACAGGGGGCTTACCGGGGAGCTGTTTTTT.

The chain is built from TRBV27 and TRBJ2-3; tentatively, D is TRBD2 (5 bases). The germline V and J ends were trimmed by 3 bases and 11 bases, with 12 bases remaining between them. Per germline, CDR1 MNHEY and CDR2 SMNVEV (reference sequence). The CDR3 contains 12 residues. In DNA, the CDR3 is TGTGCCAGCAGTTTCTTGGGGAGTGGGCAGTATTTT. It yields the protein CASSFLGSGQYF.

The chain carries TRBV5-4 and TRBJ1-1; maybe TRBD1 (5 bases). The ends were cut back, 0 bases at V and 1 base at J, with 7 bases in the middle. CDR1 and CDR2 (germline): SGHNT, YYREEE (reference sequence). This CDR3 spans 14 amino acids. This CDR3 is CASSLVQGNTEAFF. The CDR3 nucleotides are TGTGCCAGCAGCTTGGTTCAGGGGAACACTGAAGCTTTCTTT.

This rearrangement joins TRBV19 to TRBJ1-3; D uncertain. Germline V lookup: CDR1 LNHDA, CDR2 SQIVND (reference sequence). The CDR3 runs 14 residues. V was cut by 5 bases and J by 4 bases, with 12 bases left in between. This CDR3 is CASSPGTEGNTIYF. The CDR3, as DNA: TGTGCCAGTAGTCCGGGCACCGAAGGAAACACCATATATTTT.

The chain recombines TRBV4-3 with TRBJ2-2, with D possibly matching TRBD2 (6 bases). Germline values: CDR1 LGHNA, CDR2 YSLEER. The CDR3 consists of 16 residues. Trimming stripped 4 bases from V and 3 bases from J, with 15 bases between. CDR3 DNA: TGCGCCAGCAGCCTCCTCATCGGCGGGGACACCGGGGAGCTGTTTTTT. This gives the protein CASSLLIGGDTGELFF.

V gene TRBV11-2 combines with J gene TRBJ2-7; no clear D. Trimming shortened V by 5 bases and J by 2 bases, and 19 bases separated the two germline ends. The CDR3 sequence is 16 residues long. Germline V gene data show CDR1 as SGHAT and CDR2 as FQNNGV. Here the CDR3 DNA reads TGTGCCAGCAGCCTTACAATGGTCAGGAGCGCCTACGAGCAGTACTTC. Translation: CASSLTMVRSAYEQYF. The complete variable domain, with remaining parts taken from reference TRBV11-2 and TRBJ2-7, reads EAGVAQSPRYKIIEKRQSVAFWCNPISGHATLYWYQQILGQGPKLLIQFQNNGVVDDSQLPKDRFSAERLKGVDSTLKIQPAKLEDSAVYLCASSLTMVRSAYEQYFGPGTRLTVT.

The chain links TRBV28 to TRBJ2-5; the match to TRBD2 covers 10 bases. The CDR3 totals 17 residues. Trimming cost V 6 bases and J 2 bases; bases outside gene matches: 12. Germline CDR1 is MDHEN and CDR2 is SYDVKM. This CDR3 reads CASRVPLGTSDQETQYF. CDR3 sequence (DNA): TGTGCCAGCAGGGTCCCGCTAGGGACTAGCGATCAAGAGACCCAGTACTTC.

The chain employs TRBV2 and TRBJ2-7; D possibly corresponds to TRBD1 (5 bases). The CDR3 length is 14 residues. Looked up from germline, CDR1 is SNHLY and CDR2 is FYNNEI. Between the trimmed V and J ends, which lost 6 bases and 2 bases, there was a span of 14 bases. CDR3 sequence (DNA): TGTGCCAGCAGACCGACAGCGATTACCTACGAGCAGTACTTC. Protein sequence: CASRPTAITYEQYF.

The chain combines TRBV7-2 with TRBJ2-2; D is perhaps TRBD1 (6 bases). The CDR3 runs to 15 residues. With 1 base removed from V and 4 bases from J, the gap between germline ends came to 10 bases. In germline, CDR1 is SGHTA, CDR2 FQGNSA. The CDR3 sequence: CASSLGTALTGELFF. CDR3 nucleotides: TGTGCCAGCAGCTTAGGGACAGCTCTCACCGGGGAGCTGTTTTTT.

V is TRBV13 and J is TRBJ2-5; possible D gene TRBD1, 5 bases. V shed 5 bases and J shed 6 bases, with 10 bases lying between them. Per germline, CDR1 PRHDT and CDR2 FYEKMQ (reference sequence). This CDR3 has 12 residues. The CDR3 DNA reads TGTGCCAGCAGCCGTGACAGAAAGACCCAGTACTTC. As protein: CASSRDRKTQYF.

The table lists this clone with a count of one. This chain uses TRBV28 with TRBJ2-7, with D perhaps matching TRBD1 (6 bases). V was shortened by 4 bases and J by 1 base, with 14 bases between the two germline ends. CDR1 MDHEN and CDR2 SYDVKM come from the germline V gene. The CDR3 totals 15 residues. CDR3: CASSSGRGGSYEQYF. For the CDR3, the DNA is TGTGCCAGCAGTTCGGGGAGAGGGGGATCCTACGAGCAGTACTTC.

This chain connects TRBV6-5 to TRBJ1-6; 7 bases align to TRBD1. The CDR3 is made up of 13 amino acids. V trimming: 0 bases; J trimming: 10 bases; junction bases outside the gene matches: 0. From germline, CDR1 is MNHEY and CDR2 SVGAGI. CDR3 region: CASSYSQGSPLHF. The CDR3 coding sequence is TGTGCCAGCAGTTACTCACAGGGGTCACCCCTCCACTTT.

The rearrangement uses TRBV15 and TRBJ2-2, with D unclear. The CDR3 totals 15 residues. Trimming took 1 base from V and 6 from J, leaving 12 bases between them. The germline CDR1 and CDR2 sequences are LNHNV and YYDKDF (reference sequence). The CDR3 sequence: CATSRGAILSGELFF. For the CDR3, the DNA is TGTGCCACCAGCAGAGGCGCAATCTTATCCGGGGAGCTGTTTTTT. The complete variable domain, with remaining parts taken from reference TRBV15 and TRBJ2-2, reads DAMVIQNPRYQVTQFGKPVTLSCSQTLNHNVMYWYQQKSSQAPKLLFHYYDKDFNNEADTPDNFQSRRPNTSFCFLDIRSPGLGDTAMYLCATSRGAILSGELFFGEGSRLTVL.

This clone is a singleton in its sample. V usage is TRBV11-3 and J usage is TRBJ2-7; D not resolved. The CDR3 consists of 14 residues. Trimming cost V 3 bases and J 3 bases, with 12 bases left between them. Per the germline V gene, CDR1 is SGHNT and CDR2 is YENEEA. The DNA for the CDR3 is TGTGCCAGCAGCTTCGGCGAGGCCGTCTACGAGCAGTACTTC. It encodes CASSFGEAVYEQYF.

CDR3 amino acids: CAWIGGPLNTGELFF. CDR3 DNA: TGTGCCTGGATCGGCGGCCCCTTGAACACCGGGGAGCTGTTTTTT. The chain is built from TRBV30 and TRBJ2-2; D unresolved. V shed 4 bases and J shed 1 base, with 13 bases lying between them. Germline CDR1 and CDR2: GTSNPN and SVGIG (reference sequence). This CDR3 comprises 15 residues.

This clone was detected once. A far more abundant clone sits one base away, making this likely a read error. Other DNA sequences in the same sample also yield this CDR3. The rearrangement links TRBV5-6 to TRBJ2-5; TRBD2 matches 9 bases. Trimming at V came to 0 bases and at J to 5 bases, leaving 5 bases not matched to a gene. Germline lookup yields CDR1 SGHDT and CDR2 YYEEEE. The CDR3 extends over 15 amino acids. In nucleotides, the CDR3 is TGTGCCAGCAGCTTGGCAGCGGGGGGAGGGGAGACCCAGTACTTC. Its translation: CASSLAAGGGETQYF.

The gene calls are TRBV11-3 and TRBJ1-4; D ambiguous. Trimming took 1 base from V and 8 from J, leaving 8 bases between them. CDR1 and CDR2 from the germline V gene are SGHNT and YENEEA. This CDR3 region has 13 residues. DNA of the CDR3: TGTGCCAGCAGCTTAGGATCTTGGGAAAAACTGTTTTTT. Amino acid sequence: CASSLGSWEKLFF.

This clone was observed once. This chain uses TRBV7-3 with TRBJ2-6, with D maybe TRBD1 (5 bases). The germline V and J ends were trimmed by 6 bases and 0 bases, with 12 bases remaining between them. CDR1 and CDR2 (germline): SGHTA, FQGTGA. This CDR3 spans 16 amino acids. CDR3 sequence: CASSRGPSSGANVLTF. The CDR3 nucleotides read TGTGCCAGCAGTAGGGGCCCATCCTCTGGGGCCAACGTCCTGACTTTC.

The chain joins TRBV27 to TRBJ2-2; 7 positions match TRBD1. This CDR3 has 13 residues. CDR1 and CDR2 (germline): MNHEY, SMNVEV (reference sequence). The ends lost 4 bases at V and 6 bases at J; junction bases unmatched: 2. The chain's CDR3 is CASSSTGAGELFF. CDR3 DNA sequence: TGTGCCAGCAGTTCCACAGGGGCCGGGGAGCTGTTTTTT.

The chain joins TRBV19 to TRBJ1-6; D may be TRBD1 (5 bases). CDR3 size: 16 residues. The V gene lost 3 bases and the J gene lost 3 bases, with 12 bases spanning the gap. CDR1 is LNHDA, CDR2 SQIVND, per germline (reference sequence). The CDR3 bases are TGTGCCAGTAGTATCGACGGGGGGATCTATAATTCACCCCTCCACTTT. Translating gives CASSIDGGIYNSPLHF.